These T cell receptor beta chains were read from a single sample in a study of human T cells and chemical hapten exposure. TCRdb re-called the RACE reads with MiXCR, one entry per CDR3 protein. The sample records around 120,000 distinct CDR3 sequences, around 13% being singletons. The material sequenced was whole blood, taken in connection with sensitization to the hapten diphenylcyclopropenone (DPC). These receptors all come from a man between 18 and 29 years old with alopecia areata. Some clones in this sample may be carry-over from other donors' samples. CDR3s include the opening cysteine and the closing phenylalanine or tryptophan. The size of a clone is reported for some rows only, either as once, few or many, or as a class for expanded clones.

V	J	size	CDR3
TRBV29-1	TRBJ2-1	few	CSVVLGEQFF
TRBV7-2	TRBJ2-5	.	CASSRDHRDLAQYF
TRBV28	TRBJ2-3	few	CASSLGGQGDTDTQYF
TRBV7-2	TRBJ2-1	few	CASSLLPWGRQFF
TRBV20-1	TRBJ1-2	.	CSAEPREDHYGYTF
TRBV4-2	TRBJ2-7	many	CASSQDFRTGLGEQYF
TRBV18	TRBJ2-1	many	CASSPRLEQGLYNEQFF
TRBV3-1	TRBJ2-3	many	CASSQDPAGDRTDTQYF
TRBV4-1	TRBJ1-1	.	CASSQDRRGTEAFF
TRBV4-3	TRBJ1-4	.	CASSQATTGEYEKLFF
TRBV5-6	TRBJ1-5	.	CASSGHGDSNQPQHF
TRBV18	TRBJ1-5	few	CASSPGQNQPQHF
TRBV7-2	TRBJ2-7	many	CASKTGAYEQYF
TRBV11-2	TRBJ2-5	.	CASSGTSGEETQYF
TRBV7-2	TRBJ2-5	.	CASSLRRPAETRYF
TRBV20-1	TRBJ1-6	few	CSARDLTGPNSPLHF
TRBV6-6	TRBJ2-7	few	CASSYTSGSSYEQYF
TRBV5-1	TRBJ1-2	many	CASSSDRVGYTF
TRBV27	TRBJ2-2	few	CASSYAGPTGELFF
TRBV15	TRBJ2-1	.	CATSRVGMVGGNEQFF
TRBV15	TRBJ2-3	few	CATSRDRWRGANYSSTDTQYF
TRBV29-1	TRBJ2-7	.	CSARTGYYYEQYF
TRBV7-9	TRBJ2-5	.	CASSSLRTGQETQYF
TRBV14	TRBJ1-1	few	CASSPLQGAVEAFF
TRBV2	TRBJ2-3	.	CASRITADTQYF
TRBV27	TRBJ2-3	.	CASARLTDTQYF
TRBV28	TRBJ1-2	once	CASSSEEYGYTF